This entry describes one T cell receptor (beta chain). Its antigen has not been determined. No much larger clone exists at a distance of one base, and base qualities are not known. CDR1 and CDR2, per the germline V gene, are SNHLY and FYNNEI. Measured from the cysteine to the phenylalanine, the CDR3 is 13 residues long. CDR3 DNA is the only sequence kept; it has 39 bases, read in frame from the first base. V trim: 5 bases; J trim: 6 bases; unmatched bases: 4. Genomic DNA was isolated from the sorted cells so that the TCRbeta CDR3 region could be sequenced. The immunoSEQ Assay was used to sequence the TCRbeta CDR3 regions. Here the immuneACCESS table is served through TCRdb, limited to in-frame sequences with V and J called. Missing clones are a known gap in these copies; in checked studies unresolved V genes cover under half, and the rest lacks a known reason. The table for this sample lists about 67,000 clones; about 84% of them were counted only once. The ten largest clones take up around 8% of the sample.

This record belongs to a study of OX40 agonist ivuxolimab in advanced cancers. For context, the study as a whole: The costimulatory receptor OX40 (CD134) was targeted by ivuxolimab, a fully human IgG2 agonistic monoclonal antibody. Intravenous ivuxolimab was administered to patients every 2 weeks at six dose levels: 0.01, 0.1, 0.3, 1.5, 3 and 10 mg/kg. Of the roughly 54 dose-escalation patients, hepatocellular carcinoma was present in some 19, melanoma in around 15, renal cell carcinoma in 9 and head and neck cancer in 9. In the dose-escalation cohort, 82.7% of patients were male, and the mean age was roughly 60 years, with a range of about 23 to 90. Prior anti-PD-1, anti-PD-L1 or anti-CTLA-4 therapy was permitted, and 40% to 50% of dose-escalation patients had received checkpoint inhibitors. Partial responses occurred in three dose-escalation patients: two with cutaneous melanoma and one with hepatocellular carcinoma. Peripheral TCRbeta sequencing aimed to test whether ivuxolimab altered TCR sequence diversity and caused clonal T-cell expansion. The paper describes the monotherapy dose-escalation part (N of about 52 patients) of the phase I trial of ivuxolimab.

Patients with a history of autoimmune disease or receiving systemic immunosuppression were excluded from the trial. Peripheral blood for TCR sequencing was drawn from every dose cohort at baseline, at cycle 4 day 1 and at cycle 7 day 1. Samples were obtained from an open-label, multicenter, first-in-human phase I dose-escalation trial of ivuxolimab. Adults with locally advanced or metastatic head and neck squamous cell, hepatocellular, melanoma or renal cell carcinoma were enrolled in the trial. CD4+ and CD8+ T cells were sorted separately from peripheral blood before TCR sequencing. Points the paper makes about the study in general: At doses of 0.1 to 3.0 mg/kg, clonal expansion of both CD4+ and CD8+ blood T cells was observed from baseline to week 6. Low levels of normalized T-cell clonal expansion were also seen in some nonresponding patients. Antigen specificity was not determined for the clonally expanded peripheral T cells. After ivuxolimab, more expanded clones were found on average in CD8+ T cells than in CD4+ T cells. Partial responders in the 0.1-3.0 mg/kg groups had among the lowest normalized peripheral clonal expansion, especially among CD8+ T cells.

The sequencing used CD4+ or CD8+ T cells sorted from blood, collected in a trial of the OX40 agonist ivuxolimab. The clonotype comes from an adult with an advanced solid tumor such as melanoma, head and neck, liver or kidney cancer. The rearrangement joined TRBV2 to TRBJ1-2, with TRBD1 matching 9 junction bases. The nucleotides are TGTGCCAGCAGTCGGACAGGGGTAGATGGCTACACCTTC. It encodes CASSRTGVDGYTF.